These 21 T cell receptor beta chains were all obtained from the same sample, sequenced in a study of cytomegalovirus exposure and HLA in healthy donors. In the PCR, 60 Vbeta and 13 Jbeta primers were used. Measured with immunoSEQ multiplex PCR; TCRdb has only the in-frame clones, and not every one. This sample has around 140,000 clones, with approximately 82% found just once. Sequencing was done on a sample of PBMCs. The receptors shown here come from a man aged 40-49 years in good health and CMV-seronegative.

This clone was detected only a few times. The chain joins TRBV5-1 to TRBJ1-1; D unresolved. V was trimmed by 7 bases and J by 1 base, leaving 11 bases between them. Looked up from germline, CDR1 is SGHRS and CDR2 is YFSETQ. The CDR3 totals 13 residues. The CDR3, as DNA: TGCGCCAGCCGGGAGCCAGGGAACACTGAAGCTTTCTTT. As protein: CASREPGNTEAFF.

V and J are TRBV29-1 and TRBJ1-1, with 9 bases lining up with TRBD1. The V gene's germline CDR1 is SQVTM and CDR2 ANQGSEA. The CDR3 length is 12 residues. Trimming removed 4 bases from V and 6 bases from J; junction bases left unmatched: 3. In nucleotides, the CDR3 is TGCAGCGTTGGGACAGGGGCCGCTGAAGCTTTCTTT. Its protein is CSVGTGAAEAFF.

The chain employs TRBV5-1 and TRBJ1-1; perhaps TRBD1 as D (6 bases). V was shortened by 1 base and J by 4 bases, with 17 bases between the two germline ends. The CDR3 sequence is 16 residues long. The V gene's germline CDR1 is SGHRS and CDR2 YFSETQ. This CDR3 is CASSLSRGGSGTEAFF. The CDR3 coding sequence is TGCGCCAGCAGCTTGAGTAGGGGGGGCTCGGGCACTGAAGCTTTCTTT.

This chain links TRBV5-1 with TRBJ1-2; perhaps TRBD1 as D (6 bases). CDR3 size: 16 residues. From germline, CDR1 is SGHRS and CDR2 YFSETQ. Trimming took 0 bases from V and 5 from J, leaving 17 bases between them. The CDR3 DNA is TGCGCCAGCAGCTTGGGGAACACAGGGAGGGAATATGGCTACACCTTC. Its protein is CASSLGNTGREYGYTF.

This clone is a singleton in its sample. The chain couples TRBV4-1 to TRBJ2-7; 8 positions agree with TRBD2. J gave up 2 bases and V 3 bases, and 12 bases lay outside the gene matches. This CDR3 spans 17 amino acids. Germline CDR1 and CDR2: MGHRA and YSYEKL. As DNA, the CDR3 is TGCGCCAGCAGCCAGAGTGGTTCTACTAGCGGTACCTACGAGCAGTACTTC. Translated: CASSQSGSTSGTYEQYF.

V is TRBV19 and J is TRBJ1-6; TRBD1 might be the D (6 bases). The CDR3 has 12 amino acids. Trimming cost V 7 bases and J 15 bases, with 16 bases left between them. Germline CDR1 is LNHDA and CDR2 is SQIVND (reference sequence). The chain's CDR3 is CASNPPRGDLHF. The DNA of the CDR3 is TGTGCCAGTAACCCCCCCAGGGGCGACCTCCACTTT.

The V gene is TRBV7-2, the J gene TRBJ2-1; maybe TRBD2 (5 bases). The CDR3 extends over 17 amino acids. From germline, CDR1 is SGHTA and CDR2 FQGNSA. V was clipped by 2 bases and J by 4 bases, with 18 bases between them. The CDR3 is CASSLLFRGTLYNEQFF. The DNA of the CDR3 is TGTGCCAGCAGCTTACTGTTTCGGGGAACCTTATACAATGAGCAGTTCTTC.

The gene calls are TRBV28 and TRBJ1-2, with 7 bases that match TRBD1. From germline, CDR1 is MDHEN and CDR2 SYDVKM. The CDR3 has 13 amino acids. With V trimmed by 4 bases and J by 2 bases, 1 base remained unmatched. The CDR3 nucleotides read TGTGCCAGCAGTTCGGGACAGAACTATGGCTACACCTTC. It codes for CASSSGQNYGYTF.

The chain carries TRBV11-2 and TRBJ2-5; a weak D match, TRBD1 (6 bases). V was clipped by 1 base and J by 5 bases, with 14 bases between them. This CDR3 contains 15 residues. CDR1 is SGHAT, CDR2 FQNNGV, per germline. CDR3 sequence: CASSLGAGARETQYF. Written as DNA, the CDR3 is TGTGCCAGCAGCTTAGGGGCAGGGGCGAGGGAGACCCAGTACTTC.

The rearrangement joins TRBV13 to TRBJ2-1; 11 bases are shared with TRBD1. Trimming removed 6 bases from V and 4 bases from J; junction bases left unmatched: 5. CDR3 length: 15 residues. CDR1 is PRHDT, CDR2 FYEKMQ, per germline (reference sequence). In nucleotides, the CDR3 is TGTGCCAGCAGTTCCGGGACAGGGGGGTACAATGAGCAGTTCTTC. It translates to CASSSGTGGYNEQFF.

The rearrangement links TRBV10-1 to TRBJ2-5; 9 positions agree with TRBD2. V trimming: 2 bases; J trimming: 4 bases; junction bases outside the gene matches: 20. Germline-derived CDR1 and CDR2 are WNHNN and SYGVQD (reference sequence). This CDR3 is built from 20 residues. CDR3 coding DNA: TGCGCCAGCAGTGAGCCCATATTGCCCGAGGGCGGGGGGGCCCCAGAGACCCAGTACTTC. Translated, it gives CASSEPILPEGGGAPETQYF.

The chain recombines TRBV2 with TRBJ2-7, with D possibly being TRBD1 (7 bases). This CDR3 has 17 residues. The V end lost 5 bases, the J end lost 6 bases, and 26 bases lay between the germline ends. Germline-derived CDR1 and CDR2 are SNHLY and FYNNEI. The CDR3 loop is CASSSPKGKEGAGEQYF. The CDR3 DNA is TGTGCCAGCAGTTCTCCCAAAGGGAAGGAGGGGGCGGGCGAGCAGTACTTC.

The chain employs TRBV2 and TRBJ2-3; a possible D gene is TRBD2 (5 bases). The CDR3 runs 14 residues. Germline lookup yields CDR1 SNHLY and CDR2 FYNNEI. With 8 bases removed from V and 2 bases from J, the gap between germline ends came to 14 bases. The CDR3 DNA reads TGTGCCAGCCTTCTACTAGGACCCACAGATACGCAGTATTTT. It yields the protein CASLLLGPTDTQYF.

J is TRBJ2-7 and V is TRBV9; TRBD2 matches at 8 bases. This CDR3 has 16 amino acids. V trimming: 5 bases; J trimming: 3 bases; junction bases outside the gene matches: 13. Looked up from germline, CDR1 is SGDLS and CDR2 is YYNGEE. The CDR3 spells CASSPHFSGVVYEQYF. CDR3 DNA: TGTGCCAGCAGTCCCCATTTTAGCGGGGTTGTCTACGAGCAGTACTTC.

The V call is TRBV14, the J call TRBJ2-3, with TRBD2 matching 9 bases. V shed 4 bases and J 1 base; nucleotides not matched to a gene: 6. Germline CDR1 SGHDN, CDR2 FVKESK. The CDR3 covers 16 residues. The chain's CDR3 is CASSLPLAGRTDTQYF. The CDR3 DNA sequence: TGTGCCAGCAGCCTTCCTCTAGCGGGACGCACAGATACGCAGTATTTT.

The rearrangement links TRBV5-4 to TRBJ2-7, with 7 bases fitting TRBD2. Germline loops: CDR1 SGHNT, CDR2 YYREEE (reference sequence). The CDR3 consists of 12 residues. With 3 bases clipped from V and 6 bases from J, the junction kept 3 bases outside the gene matches. The CDR3 bases are TGTGCCAGCAGCTCCCCGGGGGGCGAGCAGTACTTC. It translates to CASSSPGGEQYF.

Turning to this clone: An end of the junction differs from the germline gene, which may be a read error. The chain carries TRBV10-3 and TRBJ2-5; TRBD1 matches 11 bases. Germline values: CDR1 ENHRY, CDR2 SYGVKD. CDR3 length equals 17 residues. This CDR3 reads CAVSAWTGGEIGETQYF. The CDR3 bases are TGTGCCGTCAGTGCTTGGACAGGGGGCGAGATAGGAGAGACCCAGTACTTC.

This chain connects TRBV5-6 to TRBJ2-2, with D perhaps matching TRBD2 (7 bases). The CDR3 has 17 amino acids. Germline V gene sequence: CDR1 SGHDT, CDR2 YYEEEE. Between the trimmed V and J ends, which lost 4 bases and 1 base, there was a span of 17 bases. Here the CDR3 reads CASSPLGGAQNTGELFF. The CDR3 coding sequence is TGTGCCAGCAGCCCTTTAGGGGGGGCGCAGAACACCGGGGAGCTGTTTTTT.

The chain joins TRBV16 to TRBJ2-7; 9 bases map to TRBD1. The CDR3 loop spans 15 amino acids. J gave up 9 bases and V 0 bases, and 9 bases lay outside the gene matches. Per the germline V gene, CDR1 is KGHSY and CDR2 is FQNENV. In DNA, the CDR3 is TGTGCCAGCAGCCAATCTGGTACAGGGGGCCATCGGCAGTACTTC. As protein: CASSQSGTGGHRQYF.

This chain joins TRBV29-1 and TRBJ1-2, with 10 bases lining up with TRBD1. The CDR3 contains 16 residues. J gave up 0 bases and V 1 base, and 5 bases lay outside the gene matches. Germline V gene sequence: CDR1 SQVTM, CDR2 ANQGSEA. CDR3 sequence: CSVEGGQGRTNYGYTF. The CDR3 coding sequence is TGCAGCGTTGAAGGGGGACAGGGGAGAACTAACTATGGCTACACCTTC. Full variable domain (remainder filled in from reference TRBV29-1 and TRBJ1-2): SAVISQKPSRDICQRGTSLTIQCQVDSQVTMMFWYRQQPGQSLTLIATANQGSEATYESGFVIDKFPISRPNLTFSTLTVSNMSPEDSSIYLCSVEGGQGRTNYGYTFGSGTRLTVV.

The V gene is TRBV5-1, the J gene TRBJ2-7; D is perhaps TRBD1 (6 bases). The CDR3 contains 14 residues. CDR1 is SGHRS, CDR2 YFSETQ, per germline. The germline V and J ends were trimmed by 4 bases and 3 bases, with 14 bases remaining between them. CDR3 bases: TGCGCCAGCAGCACACAGGGTGAGCACTACGAGCAGTACTTC. Amino acid sequence: CASSTQGEHYEQYF.